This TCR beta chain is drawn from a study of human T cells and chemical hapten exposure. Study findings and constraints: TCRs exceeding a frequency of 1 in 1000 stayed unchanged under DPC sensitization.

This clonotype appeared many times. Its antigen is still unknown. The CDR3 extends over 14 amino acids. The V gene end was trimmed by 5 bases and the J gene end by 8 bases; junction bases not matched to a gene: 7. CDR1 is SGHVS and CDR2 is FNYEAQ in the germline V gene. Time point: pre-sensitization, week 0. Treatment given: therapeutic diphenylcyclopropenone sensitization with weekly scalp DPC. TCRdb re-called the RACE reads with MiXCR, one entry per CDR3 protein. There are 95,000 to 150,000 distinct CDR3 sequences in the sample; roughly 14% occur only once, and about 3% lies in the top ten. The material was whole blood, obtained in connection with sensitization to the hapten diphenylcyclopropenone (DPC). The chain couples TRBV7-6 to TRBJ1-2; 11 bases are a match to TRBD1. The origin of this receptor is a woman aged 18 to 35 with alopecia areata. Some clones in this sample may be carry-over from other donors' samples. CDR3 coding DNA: TGTGCCAGCAGCCGTGGACAGGGGGCGGAGGGCTACACCTTC. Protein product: CASSRGQGAEGYTF.